One and the same sample provided the 26 T cell receptor beta chains below, sequenced in a study of T cells after yellow fever vaccination. Via MiXCR, TCRdb re-called the 5' RACE reads, giving one row per CDR3 protein. The sample yields about 320,000 distinct CDR3 sequences, about 10% seen once. The material was CD4+ T cells sorted from PBMCs, obtained 45 days after the yellow fever booster vaccination. The receptors stem from a man between 18 and 35 years old who received the YFV17D yellow fever vaccine.

The sample holds many counts of this clonotype. This sequence joins TRBV12-3 or TRBV12-4 and TRBJ1-3, with D possibly TRBD1 on 6 matching bases. CDR3 length: 14 amino acids. Trimming shortened V by 5 bases and J by 0 bases, and 8 bases separated the two germline ends. CDR3 DNA sequence: TGTGCCAGCAGTGGGGGCGGCTCTGGAAACACCATATATTTT. Its translation: CASSGGGSGNTIYF.

This chain uses TRBV12-3 or TRBV12-4 with TRBJ1-4; maybe TRBD1 (5 bases). This CDR3 has 15 amino acids. V dropped 6 bases and J dropped 0 bases, with 11 bases sitting between them. CDR3 nucleotides: TGTGCCAGCAGACCTCGGGGGGCAACTAATGAAAAACTGTTTTTT. Translated: CASRPRGATNEKLFF.

The DNA for the CDR3 is TGTGCCAGCAGCGAAACACTCGTGGCGGGCTACACCTTC. Encoded protein: CASSETLVAGYTF. The chain joins TRBV5-6 to TRBJ1-2, with D unclear. This CDR3 has 13 residues. Deletions cut 4 bases from V and 8 bases from J, with 15 bases between. In germline, CDR1 is SGHDT, CDR2 YYEEEE.

V gene TRBV7-9 combines with J gene TRBJ1-2; TRBD1 aligns across 7 bases. CDR3 length equals 14 residues. Germline lookup yields CDR1 SEHNR and CDR2 FQNEAQ (reference sequence). The J segment lost 8 bases and the V segment lost 4 bases, leaving 10 bases of the junction unmatched. For the CDR3, the DNA is TGTGCCAGCAGCTCCCCCCAGGGGGTCAGGGGCTACACCTTC. Protein sequence: CASSSPQGVRGYTF.

This chain links TRBV2 with TRBJ1-4; 10 bases match TRBD1. The trim removed 7 bases at V and 5 bases at J, leaving 1 base unmatched. The V gene's germline CDR1 is SNHLY and CDR2 FYNNEI. The CDR3 consists of 13 residues. CDR3: CASKGQGNEKLFF. Here the CDR3 DNA reads TGTGCCAGCAAGGGACAGGGGAATGAAAAACTGTTTTTT.

This clonotype was counted a few times. The chain carries TRBV15 and TRBJ2-3; D is unresolved. This CDR3 spans 16 amino acids. The germline V and J ends were trimmed by 5 bases and 2 bases, with 17 bases remaining between them. Germline lookup yields CDR1 LNHNV and CDR2 YYDKDF (reference sequence). The CDR3: CATSAGVQAPTDTQYF. CDR3 bases: TGTGCCACCAGCGCAGGCGTCCAGGCCCCCACAGATACGCAGTATTTT.

This clonotype was seen a handful of times. V and J are TRBV7-9 and TRBJ1-2; D not resolved. Deletions cut 2 bases from V and 4 bases from J, with 20 bases between. CDR1 SEHNR and CDR2 FQNEAQ come from the germline V gene (reference sequence). This CDR3 has 17 residues. The CDR3 nucleotides are TGTGCCAGCAGCTTACCGCGTTGGCAGTTACCCCGCTATGGCTACACCTTC. Translation gives CASSLPRWQLPRYGYTF.

This clonotype was seen at least ten times. The chain recombines TRBV7-3 with TRBJ2-1, with TRBD2 matching over 8 bases. The CDR3 spans 14 residues. In germline, CDR1 is SGHTA, CDR2 FQGTGA. Trimming took 0 bases from V and 9 from J; bases not matched to a gene: 4. CDR3 loop: CASSLTSGGGEQFF. The CDR3 DNA reads as TGTGCCAGCAGCTTAACCAGCGGGGGAGGTGAGCAGTTCTTC.

In its sample, this clonotype was seen a few times. This sequence joins TRBV3-1 and TRBJ2-5; D ambiguous. The germline V gene has CDR1 LGHDT and CDR2 YNNKEL (reference sequence). The V and J ends lost 5 bases and 2 bases respectively, with 9 bases between them. This CDR3 is built from 13 residues. Here the CDR3 DNA reads TGTGCCAGCAGCTTGGACGGGCAAGAGACCCAGTACTTC. This gives the protein CASSLDGQETQYF.

The CDR3 here is CASSQDGTSGGEEQFF. The CDR3 nucleotides read TGCGCCAGCAGCCAAGATGGAACTAGCGGGGGGGAGGAGCAGTTCTTC. The genes are TRBV4-1 and TRBJ2-1; 13 nucleotides agree with TRBD2. Germline assignment: CDR1 MGHRA and CDR2 YSYEKL. V lost 0 bases, J lost 10 bases, and 6 bases stayed unmatched. This CDR3 region has 16 residues.

In its sample, this clonotype was seen a few times. The V gene is TRBV2, the J gene TRBJ2-3; no clear D. Between the trimmed V and J ends, which lost 7 bases and 8 bases, there was a span of 10 bases. The CDR3 consists of 11 residues. CDR1 SNHLY and CDR2 FYNNEI come from the germline V gene. CDR3 DNA: TGTGCCAGCACCCTCGGAGCTACGCAGTATTTT. Its translation is CASTLGATQYF.

The genes are TRBV4-3 and TRBJ1-1; D remains unclear. V dropped 0 bases and J dropped 4 bases, with 6 bases sitting between them. The germline V gene encodes CDR1 LGHNA and CDR2 YSLEER. This CDR3 spans 13 amino acids. In nucleotides, the CDR3 is TGCGCCAGCAGCCAAGATCGGTCCACTGAAGCTTTCTTT. It encodes CASSQDRSTEAFF.

The chain has TRBV18 and TRBJ1-1; 8 bases line up with TRBD1. The V gene end was trimmed by 2 bases and the J gene end by 7 bases; junction bases not matched to a gene: 3. Per the germline V gene, CDR1 is KGHSH and CDR2 is LQKENI. CDR3 length: 13 residues. The CDR3 is CASSPSGGDEAFF. The DNA of the CDR3 is TGTGCCAGCTCACCATCAGGGGGCGATGAAGCTTTCTTT.

This clonotype was counted between two and nine times. The chain carries TRBV12-3 or TRBV12-4 and TRBJ2-1; D perhaps matches TRBD1 (5 bases). V was trimmed by 4 bases and J by 6 bases, leaving 7 bases between them. The CDR3 has 12 residues. The CDR3 bases are TGTGCCAGCAGTTCCGACAGCAATGAGCAGTTCTTC. The encoded protein is CASSSDSNEQFF.

This clonotype was seen a handful of times. V usage is TRBV7-9 and J usage is TRBJ2-2; no clear D gene. Germline lookup yields CDR1 SEHNR and CDR2 FQNEAQ (reference sequence). The V end lost 5 bases, the J end lost 6 bases, and 10 bases lay between the germline ends. The CDR3 runs 13 residues. The CDR3 loop is CASSPQSPGELFF. The CDR3 DNA is TGTGCCAGCAGCCCCCAGTCCCCCGGGGAGCTGTTTTTT.

J is TRBJ2-7 and V is TRBV7-6; TRBD2 might be the D (5 bases). The CDR3 is 14 amino acids. Germline lookup yields CDR1 SGHVS and CDR2 FNYEAQ. V was clipped by 2 bases and J by 3 bases, with 11 bases between them. The CDR3 here is CASSLKAVNYEQYF. For the CDR3, the DNA is TGTGCCAGCAGCTTAAAAGCGGTCAACTACGAGCAGTACTTC. The full variable domain, its missing parts supplied by reference TRBV7-6 and TRBJ2-7, is GAGVSQSPRYKVTKRGQDVALRCDPISGHVSLYWYRQALGQGPEFLTYFNYEAQQDKSGLPNDRFSAERPEGSISTLTIQRTEQRDSAMYRCASSLKAVNYEQYFGPGTRLTVT.

The CDR3 sequence: CASSLTGGRDTQYF. The CDR3 bases are TGTGCCAGCAGTTTAACTGGGGGCAGAGATACGCAGTATTTT. The rearrangement uses TRBV12-3 or TRBV12-4 and TRBJ2-3; D might be TRBD1 (6 bases). CDR3 length: 14 residues. V was shortened by 2 bases and J by 5 bases, with 11 bases between the two germline ends.

This chain connects TRBV2 to TRBJ2-1; TRBD2 matches 11 bases. Losses at the gene ends were 6 bases for V and 15 bases for J; bases not matched to a gene: 7. In germline, CDR1 is SNHLY, CDR2 FYNNEI. This CDR3 comprises 12 residues. The CDR3 nucleotides are TGTGCCAGCAGGGATAGCGGGGGGGCGGGGTTCTTC. Translated, it gives CASRDSGGAGFF.

This clonotype came up a few times. This sequence joins TRBV4-1 and TRBJ2-6; no definite D call. This CDR3 has 17 residues. V was trimmed by 7 bases and J by 0 bases, leaving 16 bases between them. CDR1 MGHRA and CDR2 YSYEKL come from the germline V gene. CDR3 nucleotides: TGCGCCAGCACCTTAGCATGGGGAAGCTCTGGGGCCAACGTCCTGACTTTC. Translating it yields CASTLAWGSSGANVLTF.

The chain is built from TRBV5-4 and TRBJ2-7, with TRBD2 matching over 12 bases. The ends lost 3 bases at V and 3 bases at J; junction bases unmatched: 10. Germline values: CDR1 SGHNT, CDR2 YYREEE (reference sequence). The CDR3 length is 17 residues. The CDR3 spells CASSSGGLAGTFYEQYV. DNA for the CDR3: TGTGCCAGCAGCTCGGGCGGACTAGCGGGGACCTTCTACGAGCAGTACGTC.

This clonotype was seen ten or more times. This chain links TRBV5-1 with TRBJ2-2; tentative D call: TRBD2 (5 bases). The V and J ends lost 4 bases and 4 bases respectively, with 14 bases between them. Germline V gene lookup returns CDR1 SGHRS and CDR2 YFSETQ. The CDR3 is 15 residues long. The chain's CDR3 is CASSPRELSTGELFF. The CDR3 region has the DNA TGCGCCAGCAGCCCCCGGGAATTGAGCACCGGGGAGCTGTTTTTT.

This sequence joins TRBV4-3 and TRBJ2-7; a possible D gene is TRBD2 (6 bases). The V gene lost 1 base and the J gene lost 3 bases, with 13 bases spanning the gap. The germline CDR1 and CDR2 sequences are LGHNA and YSLEER. The CDR3 has 15 amino acids. The CDR3 DNA sequence: TGCGCCAGCAGCCAAGGTTTCGGGGGAGGCTACGAGCAGTACTTC. Its translation: CASSQGFGGGYEQYF.

The chain has TRBV30 and TRBJ2-2; possibly TRBD1 for D (6 bases). CDR3 length: 14 amino acids. CDR1 and CDR2 from the germline V gene are GTSNPN and SVGIG (reference sequence). The germline V and J ends were trimmed by 0 bases and 6 bases, with 11 bases remaining between them. DNA for the CDR3: TGTGCCTGGAGTGTAGGGGGATCCGCCGGGGAGCTGTTTTTT. This codes for CAWSVGGSAGELFF.

This clonotype came up a few times. J is TRBJ2-6 and V is TRBV7-9; 7 bases agree with TRBD2. The CDR3 is 21 amino acids. CDR1 and CDR2 (germline): SEHNR, FQNEAQ (reference sequence). The trim removed 3 bases at V and 2 bases at J, leaving 19 bases unmatched. CDR3 in DNA: TGTGCCAGCAGCTTTTCTCAACTTAGAACAGCGGGGCACCCTGGGGCCAACGTCCTGACTTTC. This gives the protein CASSFSQLRTAGHPGANVLTF. Supplemented by reference TRBV7-9 and TRBJ2-6, the full variable domain reads DTGVSQNPRHKITKRGQNVTFRCDPISEHNRLYWYRQTLGQGPEFLTYFQNEAQLEKSRLLSDRFSAERPKGSFSTLEIQRTEQGDSAMYLCASSFSQLRTAGHPGANVLTFGAGSRLTVL.

This clonotype was recorded a few times. The chain joins TRBV5-1 to TRBJ2-3; D might be TRBD1 (6 bases). With 2 bases removed from V and 5 bases from J, the gap between germline ends came to 9 bases. The CDR3 contains 13 residues. Germline CDR1 SGHRS, CDR2 YFSETQ. The CDR3 sequence: CASSFTGIDTQYF. CDR3 nucleotide sequence: TGCGCCAGCAGCTTCACAGGGATAGATACGCAGTATTTT.

This clonotype was found many times. The chain employs TRBV6-6 and TRBJ2-5; 16 nucleotides align to TRBD2. V trimming: 6 bases; J trimming: 5 bases; junction bases outside the gene matches: 6. The CDR3 is 16 amino acids. Germline CDR1 and CDR2: MNHNY and SVGAGI (reference sequence). The CDR3 DNA is TGTGCCAGCAGCTCCGGGACTAGCGGGGGGGTGGAGACCCAGTACTTC. Its protein product is CASSSGTSGGVETQYF.